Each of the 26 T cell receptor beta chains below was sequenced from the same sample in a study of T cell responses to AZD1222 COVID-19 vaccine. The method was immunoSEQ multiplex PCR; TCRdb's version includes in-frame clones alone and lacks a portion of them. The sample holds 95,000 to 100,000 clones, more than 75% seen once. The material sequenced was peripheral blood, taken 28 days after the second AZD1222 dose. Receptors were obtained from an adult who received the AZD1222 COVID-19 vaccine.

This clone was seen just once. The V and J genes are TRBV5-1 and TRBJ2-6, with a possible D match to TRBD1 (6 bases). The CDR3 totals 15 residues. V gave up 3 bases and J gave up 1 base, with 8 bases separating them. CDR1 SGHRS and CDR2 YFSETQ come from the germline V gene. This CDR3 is CASSSTGSGANVLTF. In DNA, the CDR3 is TGCGCCAGCAGCTCTACAGGGTCTGGGGCCAACGTCCTGACTTTC.

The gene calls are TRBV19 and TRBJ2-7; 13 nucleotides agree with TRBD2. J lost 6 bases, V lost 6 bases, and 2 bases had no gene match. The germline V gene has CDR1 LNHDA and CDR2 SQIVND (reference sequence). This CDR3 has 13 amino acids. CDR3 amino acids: CASRGTSGTEQYF. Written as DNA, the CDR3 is TGTGCCAGTAGAGGGACTAGCGGGACCGAGCAGTACTTC.

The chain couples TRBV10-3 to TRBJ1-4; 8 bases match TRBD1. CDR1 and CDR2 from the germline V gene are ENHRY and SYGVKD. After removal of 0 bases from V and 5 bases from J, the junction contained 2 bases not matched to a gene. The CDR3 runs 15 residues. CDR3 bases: TGTGCCATCAGTGAGTCGACAGGGGCGAATGAAAAACTGTTTTTT. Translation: CAISESTGANEKLFF.

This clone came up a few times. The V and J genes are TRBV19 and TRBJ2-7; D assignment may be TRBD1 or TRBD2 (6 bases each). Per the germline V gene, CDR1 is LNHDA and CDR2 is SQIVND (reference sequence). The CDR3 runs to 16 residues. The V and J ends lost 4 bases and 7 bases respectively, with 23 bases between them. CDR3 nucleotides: TGTGCCAGTAGTACCCCCGGGACAACGGGGGTTGGGGAGCAGTACTTC. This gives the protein CASSTPGTTGVGEQYF.

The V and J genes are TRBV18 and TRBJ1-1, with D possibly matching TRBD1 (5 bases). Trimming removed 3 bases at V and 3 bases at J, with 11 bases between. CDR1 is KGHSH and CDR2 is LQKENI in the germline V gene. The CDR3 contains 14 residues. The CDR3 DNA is TGTGCCAGCTCACCGGAGGGGACTGACACTGAAGCTTTCTTT. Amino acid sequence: CASSPEGTDTEAFF.

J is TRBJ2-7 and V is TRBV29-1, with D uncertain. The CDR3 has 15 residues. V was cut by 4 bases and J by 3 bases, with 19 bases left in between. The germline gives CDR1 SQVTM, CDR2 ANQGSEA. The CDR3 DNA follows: TGCAGCGTTGGTCACCCCTTTAACAGTGGCTACGAGCAGTACTTC. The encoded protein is CSVGHPFNSGYEQYF.

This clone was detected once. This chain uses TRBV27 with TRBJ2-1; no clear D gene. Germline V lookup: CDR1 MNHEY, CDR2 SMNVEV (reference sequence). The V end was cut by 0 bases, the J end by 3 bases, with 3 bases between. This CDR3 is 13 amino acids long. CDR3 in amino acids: CASSLSLYNEQFF. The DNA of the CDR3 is TGTGCCAGCAGTTTATCACTCTACAATGAGCAGTTCTTC.

The CDR3 protein is CASSKDRGDQPQHF. CDR3 nucleotide sequence: TGTGCCAGCAGTAAGGACAGGGGGGATCAGCCCCAGCATTTT. This chain uses TRBV2 with TRBJ1-5; 10 bases are shared with TRBD1. This CDR3 region has 14 residues. Germline V gives CDR1 SNHLY, CDR2 FYNNEI. Germline trimming cut 5 bases from V and 5 bases from J; bases unmatched to any gene: 3.

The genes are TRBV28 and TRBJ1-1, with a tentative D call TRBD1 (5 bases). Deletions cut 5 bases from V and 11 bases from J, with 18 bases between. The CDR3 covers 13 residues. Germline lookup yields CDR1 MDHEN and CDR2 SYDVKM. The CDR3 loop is CASSLTAQGGAFF. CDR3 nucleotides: TGTGCCAGCAGTCTTACCGCCCAGGGTGGCGCTTTCTTT.

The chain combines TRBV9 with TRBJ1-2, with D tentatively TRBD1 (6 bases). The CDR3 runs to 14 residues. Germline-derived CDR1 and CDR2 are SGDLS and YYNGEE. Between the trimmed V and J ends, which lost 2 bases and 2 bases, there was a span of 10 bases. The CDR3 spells CASSVRTGNYGYTF. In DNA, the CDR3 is TGTGCCAGCAGCGTCCGTACAGGGAACTATGGCTACACCTTC.

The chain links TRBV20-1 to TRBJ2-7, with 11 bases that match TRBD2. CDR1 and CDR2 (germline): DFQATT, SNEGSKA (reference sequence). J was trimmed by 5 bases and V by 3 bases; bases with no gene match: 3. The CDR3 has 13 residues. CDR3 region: CSASELAGDEQYF. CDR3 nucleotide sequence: TGCAGTGCTAGTGAACTAGCGGGGGACGAGCAGTACTTC.

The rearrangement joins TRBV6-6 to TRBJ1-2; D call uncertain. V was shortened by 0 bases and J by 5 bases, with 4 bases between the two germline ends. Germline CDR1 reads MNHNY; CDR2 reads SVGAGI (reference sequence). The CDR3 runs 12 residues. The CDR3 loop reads CASSYSPYGYTF. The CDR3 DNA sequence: TGTGCCAGCAGTTACTCCCCTTATGGCTACACCTTC.

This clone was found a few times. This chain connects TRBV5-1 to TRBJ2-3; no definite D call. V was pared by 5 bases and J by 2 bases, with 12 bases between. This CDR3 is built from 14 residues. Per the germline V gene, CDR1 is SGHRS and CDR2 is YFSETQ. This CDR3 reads CASRWSPYTDTQYF. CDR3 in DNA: TGCGCCAGCAGATGGAGCCCGTACACAGATACGCAGTATTTT. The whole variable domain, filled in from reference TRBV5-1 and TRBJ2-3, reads KAGVTQTPRYLIKTRGQQVTLSCSPISGHRSVSWYQQTPGQGLQFLFEYFSETQRNKGNFPGRFSGRQFSNSRSEMNVSTLELGDSALYLCASRWSPYTDTQYFGPGTRLTVL.

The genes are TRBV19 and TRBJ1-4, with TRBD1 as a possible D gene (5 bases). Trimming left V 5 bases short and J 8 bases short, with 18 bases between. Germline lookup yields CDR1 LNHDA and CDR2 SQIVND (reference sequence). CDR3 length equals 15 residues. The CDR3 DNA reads TGTGCCAGTAGTCCGCCGGGCAGGGTTGGGGAAAAACTGTTTTTT. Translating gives CASSPPGRVGEKLFF.

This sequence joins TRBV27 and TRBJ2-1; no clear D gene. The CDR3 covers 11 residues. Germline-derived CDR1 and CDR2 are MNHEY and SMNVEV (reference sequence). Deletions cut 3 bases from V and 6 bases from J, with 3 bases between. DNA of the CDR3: TGTGCCAGCAGTTTTCTCAATGAGCAGTTCTTC. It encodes CASSFLNEQFF.

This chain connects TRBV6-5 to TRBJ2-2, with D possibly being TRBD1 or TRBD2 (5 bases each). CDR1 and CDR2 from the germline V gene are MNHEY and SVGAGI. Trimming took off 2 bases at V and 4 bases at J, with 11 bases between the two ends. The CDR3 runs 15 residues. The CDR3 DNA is TGTGCCAGCAGTTACCACCGGGACCGCACCGGGGAGCTGTTTTTT. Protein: CASSYHRDRTGELFF.

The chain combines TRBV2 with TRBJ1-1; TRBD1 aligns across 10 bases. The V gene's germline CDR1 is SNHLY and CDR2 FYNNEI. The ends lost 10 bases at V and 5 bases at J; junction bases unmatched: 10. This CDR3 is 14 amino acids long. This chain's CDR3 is CATRDRGNRTEAFF. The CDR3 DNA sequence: TGTGCCACCCGGGACAGGGGAAATCGGACTGAAGCTTTCTTT.

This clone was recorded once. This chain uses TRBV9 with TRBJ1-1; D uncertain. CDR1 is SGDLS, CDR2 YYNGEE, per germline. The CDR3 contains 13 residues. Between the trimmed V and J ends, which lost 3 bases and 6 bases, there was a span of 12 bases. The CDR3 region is CASSAGARAEAFF. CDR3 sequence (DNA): TGTGCCAGCAGCGCGGGTGCTCGGGCTGAAGCTTTCTTT.

The CDR3 region is CASSLSSIYNEQFF. The CDR3 nucleotides read TGTGCCAGCAGCTTATCCTCGATCTACAATGAGCAGTTCTTC. The V call is TRBV11-2, the J call TRBJ2-1; no firm D call. The CDR3 spans 14 residues. Germline CDR1 SGHAT, CDR2 FQNNGV. V dropped 2 bases and J dropped 3 bases, with 8 bases sitting between them.

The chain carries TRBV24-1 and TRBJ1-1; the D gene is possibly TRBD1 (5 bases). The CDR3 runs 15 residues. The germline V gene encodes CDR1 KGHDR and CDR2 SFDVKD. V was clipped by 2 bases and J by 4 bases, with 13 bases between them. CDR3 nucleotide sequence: TGTGCCACCAGTGATTCCCGGCGGGGGACCACTGAAGCTTTCTTT. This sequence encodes CATSDSRRGTTEAFF.

The CDR3 nucleotides read TGTGCCAGCAGTTACGATGAAGCTTTCTTT. It is translated as CASSYDEAFF. This chain uses TRBV6-5 with TRBJ1-1; D uncertain. Trimming stripped 2 bases from V and 7 bases from J, with 2 bases between. Per the germline V gene, CDR1 is MNHEY and CDR2 is SVGAGI. This CDR3 comprises 10 residues.

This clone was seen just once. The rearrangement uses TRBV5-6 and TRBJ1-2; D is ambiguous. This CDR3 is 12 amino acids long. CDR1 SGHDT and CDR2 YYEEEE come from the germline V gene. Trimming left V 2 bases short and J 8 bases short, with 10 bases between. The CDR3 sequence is CASSFSVQGYTF. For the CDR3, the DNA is TGTGCCAGCAGCTTTTCAGTTCAAGGCTACACCTTC.

This chain's CDR3 is CAWSPGLGGQGQPQHF. CDR3 coding DNA: TGTGCCTGGAGTCCTGGTTTGGGGGGGCAGGGACAGCCCCAGCATTTT. This rearrangement joins TRBV30 to TRBJ1-5; tentatively, D is TRBD1 (6 bases). This CDR3 contains 16 residues. Looked up from germline, CDR1 is GTSNPN and CDR2 is SVGIG (reference sequence). V lost 2 bases and J lost 7, with 21 bases in between.

The CDR3 protein is CASSGTAAYNEQFF. For the CDR3, the DNA is TGTGCCAGCAGTGGGACAGCGGCCTACAATGAGCAGTTCTTC. The chain joins TRBV28 to TRBJ2-1, with 7 bases aligning to TRBD1. The CDR3 length is 14 residues. CDR1 and CDR2 (germline): MDHEN, SYDVKM. With 5 bases clipped from V and 2 bases from J, the junction kept 3 bases outside the gene matches. The full variable domain, rest sourced from reference TRBV28 and TRBJ2-1, is DVKVTQSSRYLVKRTGEKVFLECVQDMDHENMFWYRQDPGLGLRLIYFSYDVKMKEKGDIPEGYSVSREKKERFSLILESASTNQTSMYLCASSGTAAYNEQFFGPGTRLTVL.

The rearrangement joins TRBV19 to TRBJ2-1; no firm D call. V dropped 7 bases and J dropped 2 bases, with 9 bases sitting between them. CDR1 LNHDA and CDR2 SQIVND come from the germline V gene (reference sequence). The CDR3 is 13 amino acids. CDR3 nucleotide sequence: TGTGCCAGTATGGCCCTCCCCTACAATGAGCAGTTCTTC. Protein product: CASMALPYNEQFF.

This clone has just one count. CDR3 region: CSVKLAGGPGDTQYF. The CDR3 DNA sequence: TGCAGCGTTAAACTAGCGGGAGGGCCTGGAGATACGCAGTATTTT. This sequence joins TRBV29-1 and TRBJ2-3, with 13 bases matching TRBD2. Germline-derived CDR1 and CDR2 are SQVTM and ANQGSEA. The CDR3 runs to 15 residues. Losses at the gene ends were 5 bases for V and 5 bases for J; bases not matched to a gene: 7.